This entry features one TCR beta chain sequence. TCRdb redid the calling of the 5' RACE reads with MiXCR, one entry per CDR3 protein. The repertoire holds approximately 89,000 distinct CDR3 sequences, with approximately 5.4% as singletons. This sample is drawn from a study of T cells of healthy individuals. The CDR3 is 17 residues long. Germline values: CDR1 LGHNA, CDR2 YNFKEQ. The trim removed 1 base at V and 6 bases at J, leaving 9 bases unmatched. This sequence originates from a female donor in good health. This chain connects TRBV4-2 to TRBJ2-1; 10 bases are shared with TRBD2. The CDR3 here is CASSQGHLASGSNEQFF. CDR3 bases: TGTGCCAGCAGCCAAGGGCACCTGGCTAGCGGGAGCAATGAGCAGTTCTTC.